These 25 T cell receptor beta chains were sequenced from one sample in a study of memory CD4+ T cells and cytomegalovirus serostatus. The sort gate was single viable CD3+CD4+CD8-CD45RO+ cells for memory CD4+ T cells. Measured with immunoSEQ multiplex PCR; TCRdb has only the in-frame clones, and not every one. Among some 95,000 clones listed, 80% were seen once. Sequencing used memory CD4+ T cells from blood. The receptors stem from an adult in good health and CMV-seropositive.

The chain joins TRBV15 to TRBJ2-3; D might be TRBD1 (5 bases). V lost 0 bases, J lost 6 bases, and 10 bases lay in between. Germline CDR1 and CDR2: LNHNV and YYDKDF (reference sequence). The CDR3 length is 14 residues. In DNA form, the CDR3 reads TGTGCCACCAGCAGAGAAGTAGGGGTGGATACGCAGTATTTT. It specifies CATSREVGVDTQYF.

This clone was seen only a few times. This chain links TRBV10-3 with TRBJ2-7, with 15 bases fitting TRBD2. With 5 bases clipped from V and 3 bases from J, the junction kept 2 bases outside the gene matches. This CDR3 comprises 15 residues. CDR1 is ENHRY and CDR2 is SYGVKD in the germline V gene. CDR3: CAISRTSGGDYEQYF. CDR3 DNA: TGTGCCATCAGTCGGACTAGCGGGGGGGACTACGAGCAGTACTTC.

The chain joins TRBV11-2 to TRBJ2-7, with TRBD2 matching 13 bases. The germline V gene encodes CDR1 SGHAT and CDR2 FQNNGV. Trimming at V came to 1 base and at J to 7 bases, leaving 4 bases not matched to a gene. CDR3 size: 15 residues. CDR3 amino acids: CASSLVAGLAGEQYF. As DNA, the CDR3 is TGTGCCAGCAGCTTAGTCGCGGGACTAGCGGGGGAGCAGTACTTC.

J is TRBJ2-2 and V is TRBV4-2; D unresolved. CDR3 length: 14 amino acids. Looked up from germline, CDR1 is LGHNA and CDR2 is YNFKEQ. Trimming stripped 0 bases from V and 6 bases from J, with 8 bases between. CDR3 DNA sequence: TGTGCCAGCAGCCAAGATCGTGTGGCCGGGGAGCTGTTTTTT. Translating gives CASSQDRVAGELFF.

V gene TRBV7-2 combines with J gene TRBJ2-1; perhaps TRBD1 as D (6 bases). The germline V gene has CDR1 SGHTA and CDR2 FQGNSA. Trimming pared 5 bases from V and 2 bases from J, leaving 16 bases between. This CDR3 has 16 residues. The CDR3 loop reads CASSPLSRGAYNEQFF. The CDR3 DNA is TGTGCCAGCAGCCCCCTTTCCAGGGGAGCCTACAATGAGCAGTTCTTC.

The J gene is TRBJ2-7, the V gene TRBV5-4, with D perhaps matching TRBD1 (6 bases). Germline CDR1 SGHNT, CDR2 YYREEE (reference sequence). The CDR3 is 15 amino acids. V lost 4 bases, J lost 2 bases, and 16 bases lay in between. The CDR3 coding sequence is TGTGCCAGCAGCCCCGGGACACCGGACGCCTACGAGCAGTACTTC. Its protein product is CASSPGTPDAYEQYF.

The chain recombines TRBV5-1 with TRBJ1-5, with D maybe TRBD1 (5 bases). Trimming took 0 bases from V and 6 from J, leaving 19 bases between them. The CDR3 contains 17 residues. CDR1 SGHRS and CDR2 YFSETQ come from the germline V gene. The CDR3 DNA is TGCGCCAGCAGCTTGGCCGGGCAGGGTAGCTACACTCAGCCCCAGCATTTT. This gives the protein CASSLAGQGSYTQPQHF.

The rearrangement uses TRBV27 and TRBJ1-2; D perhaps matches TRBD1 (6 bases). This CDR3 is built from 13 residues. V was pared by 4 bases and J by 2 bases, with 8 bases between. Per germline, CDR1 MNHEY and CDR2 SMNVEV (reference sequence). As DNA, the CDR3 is TGTGCCAGCAGTTCCCAGGGGAACTATGGCTACACCTTC. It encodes CASSSQGNYGYTF.

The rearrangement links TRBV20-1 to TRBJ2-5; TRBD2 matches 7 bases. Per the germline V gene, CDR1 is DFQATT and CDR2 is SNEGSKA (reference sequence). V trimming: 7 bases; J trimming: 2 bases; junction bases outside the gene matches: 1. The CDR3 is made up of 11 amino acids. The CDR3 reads CSGRGQETQYF. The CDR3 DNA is TGCAGTGGGCGGGGGCAAGAGACCCAGTACTTC.

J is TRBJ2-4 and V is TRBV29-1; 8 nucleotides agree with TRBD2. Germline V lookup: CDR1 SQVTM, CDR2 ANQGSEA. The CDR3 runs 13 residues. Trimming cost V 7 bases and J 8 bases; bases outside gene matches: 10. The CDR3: CSAGKSGSYIQYF. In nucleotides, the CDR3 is TGCAGCGCCGGCAAAAGCGGGAGTTACATTCAGTACTTC.

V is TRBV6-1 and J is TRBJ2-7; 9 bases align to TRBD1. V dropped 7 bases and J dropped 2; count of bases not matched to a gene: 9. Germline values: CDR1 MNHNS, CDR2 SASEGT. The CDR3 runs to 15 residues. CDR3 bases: TGTGCCAGCAATGACAGGGGGGCCCCTACCTACGAGCAGTACTTC. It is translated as CASNDRGAPTYEQYF.

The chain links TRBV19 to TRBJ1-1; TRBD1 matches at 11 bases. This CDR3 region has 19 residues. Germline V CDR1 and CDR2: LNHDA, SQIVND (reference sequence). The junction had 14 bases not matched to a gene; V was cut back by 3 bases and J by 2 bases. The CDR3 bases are TGTGCCAGTAGTATGAACTTTTTGGACAGGGGGCAAGTAAACACTGAAGCTTTCTTT. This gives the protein CASSMNFLDRGQVNTEAFF.

As DNA, the CDR3 is TGTGCCAGTAGCCCAAGGACAGCCTCCTACGAGCAGTACTTC. It encodes CASSPRTASYEQYF. The gene calls are TRBV19 and TRBJ2-7, with TRBD1 as a possible D gene (6 bases). The CDR3 has 14 residues. The germline CDR1 and CDR2 sequences are LNHDA and SQIVND (reference sequence). The germline V and J ends were trimmed by 6 bases and 0 bases, with 12 bases remaining between them.

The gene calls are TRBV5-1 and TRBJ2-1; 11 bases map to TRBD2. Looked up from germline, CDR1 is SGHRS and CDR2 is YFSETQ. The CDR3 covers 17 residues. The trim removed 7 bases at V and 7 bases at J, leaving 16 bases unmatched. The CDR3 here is CASHRGLAGGLDNEQFF. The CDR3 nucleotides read TGCGCCAGCCACCGGGGCCTAGCGGGAGGACTGGATAATGAGCAGTTCTTC.

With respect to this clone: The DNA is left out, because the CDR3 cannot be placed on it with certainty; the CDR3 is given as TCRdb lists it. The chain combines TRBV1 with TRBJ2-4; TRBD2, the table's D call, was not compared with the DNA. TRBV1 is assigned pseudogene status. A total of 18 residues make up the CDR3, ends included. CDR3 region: CTSSPPSPDEVGRGIQYF.

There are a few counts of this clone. CDR3 nucleotide sequence: TGCAGCTCCCGCTGGACAGGGGCGAACACTGAAGCTTTCTTT. Its protein product is CSSRWTGANTEAFF. The chain employs TRBV29-1 and TRBJ1-1; 9 bases map to TRBD1. After removal of 8 bases from V and 1 base from J, the junction contained 8 bases not matched to a gene. The length of the CDR3 is 14 residues. Germline loops: CDR1 SQVTM, CDR2 ANQGSEA.

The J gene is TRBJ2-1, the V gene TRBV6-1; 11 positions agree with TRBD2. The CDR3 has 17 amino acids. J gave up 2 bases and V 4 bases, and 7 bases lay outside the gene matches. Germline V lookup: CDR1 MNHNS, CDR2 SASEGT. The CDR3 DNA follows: TGTGCCAGCAGTGTATCCGGGACTAGCGGAACCTACAATGAGCAGTTCTTC. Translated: CASSVSGTSGTYNEQFF.

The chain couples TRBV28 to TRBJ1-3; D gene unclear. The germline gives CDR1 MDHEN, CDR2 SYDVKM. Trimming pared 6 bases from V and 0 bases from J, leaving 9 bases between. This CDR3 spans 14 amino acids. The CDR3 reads CASSSSPSGNTIYF. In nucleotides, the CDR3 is TGTGCCAGCAGCTCTTCGCCCTCTGGAAACACCATATATTTT.

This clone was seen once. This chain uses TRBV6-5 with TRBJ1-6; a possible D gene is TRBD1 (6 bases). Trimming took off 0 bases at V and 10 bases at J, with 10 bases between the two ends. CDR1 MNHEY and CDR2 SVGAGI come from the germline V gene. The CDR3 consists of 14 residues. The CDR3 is CASSYSKGTSPLHF. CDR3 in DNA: TGTGCCAGCAGTTACTCAAAGGGGACATCACCCCTCCACTTT.

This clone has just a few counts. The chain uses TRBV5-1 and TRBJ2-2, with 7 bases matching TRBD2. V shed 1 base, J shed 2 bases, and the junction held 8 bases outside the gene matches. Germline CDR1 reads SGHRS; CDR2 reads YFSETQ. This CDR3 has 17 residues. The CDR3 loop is CASSLSQTSRNTGELFF. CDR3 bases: TGCGCCAGCAGCTTGTCCCAGACTAGCAGAAACACCGGGGAGCTGTTTTTT.

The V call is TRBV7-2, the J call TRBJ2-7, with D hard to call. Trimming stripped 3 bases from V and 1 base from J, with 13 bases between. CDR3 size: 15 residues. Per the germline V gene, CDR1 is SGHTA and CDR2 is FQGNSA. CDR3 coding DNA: TGTGCCAGCAGCTTTCGCATGACCGGTTCCTACGAGCAGTACTTC. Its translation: CASSFRMTGSYEQYF.

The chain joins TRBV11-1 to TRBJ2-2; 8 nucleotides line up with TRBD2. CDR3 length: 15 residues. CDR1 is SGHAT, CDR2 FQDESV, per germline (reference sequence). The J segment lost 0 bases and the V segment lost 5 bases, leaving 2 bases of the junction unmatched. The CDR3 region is CASSRSGANTGELFF. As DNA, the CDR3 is TGTGCCAGCAGCCGTAGCGGGGCGAACACCGGGGAGCTGTTTTTT.

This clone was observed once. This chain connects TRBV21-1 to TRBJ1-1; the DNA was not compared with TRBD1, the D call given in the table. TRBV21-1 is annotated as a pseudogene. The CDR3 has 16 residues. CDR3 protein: CASSKKAGRGNTEAFF. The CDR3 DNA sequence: TGTGCCAGCAGCAAAAAAGCTGGCAGGGGGAACACTGAAGCTTTCTTT.

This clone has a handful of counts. DNA of the CDR3: TGTGCCAGCAGTGTTGACACCACTGAAGCTTTCTTT. This encodes CASSVDTTEAFF. The chain carries TRBV6-1 and TRBJ1-1; D uncertain. The germline CDR1 and CDR2 sequences are MNHNS and SASEGT. The CDR3 runs 12 residues. V lost 4 bases to trimming and J lost 4 bases, with 7 bases between them.

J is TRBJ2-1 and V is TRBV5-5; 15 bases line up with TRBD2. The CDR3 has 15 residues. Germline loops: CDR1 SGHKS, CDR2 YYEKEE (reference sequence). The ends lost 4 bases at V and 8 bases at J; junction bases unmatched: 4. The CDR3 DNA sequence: TGTGCCAGCAGCCACGGACTAGCGGGAGGGTATGAGCAGTTCTTC. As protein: CASSHGLAGGYEQFF.